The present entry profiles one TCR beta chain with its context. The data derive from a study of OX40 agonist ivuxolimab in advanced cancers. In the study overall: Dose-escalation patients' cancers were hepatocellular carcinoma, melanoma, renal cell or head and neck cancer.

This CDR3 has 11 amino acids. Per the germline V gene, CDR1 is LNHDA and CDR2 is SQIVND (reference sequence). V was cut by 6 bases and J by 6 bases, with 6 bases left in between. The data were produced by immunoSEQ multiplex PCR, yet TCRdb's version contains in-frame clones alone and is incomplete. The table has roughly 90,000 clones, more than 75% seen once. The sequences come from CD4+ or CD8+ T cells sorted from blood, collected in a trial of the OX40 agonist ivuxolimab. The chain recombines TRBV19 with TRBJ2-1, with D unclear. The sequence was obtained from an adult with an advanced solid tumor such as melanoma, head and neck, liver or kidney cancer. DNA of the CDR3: TGTGCCAGTAGACAGTCCAATGAGCAGTTCTTC. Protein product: CASRQSNEQFF.